This TCR beta chain was found in a study of blood T cell repertoires in COVID-19 (TCRdb year 2020). A note on the overall study: The collaborator samples originated in the United States, Italy and Spain and spanned the acute and convalescent phases of COVID-19. The prospective study material was composed of cDNA or gDNA derived from T cells, B-cell-depleted T cells, or PBMCs. Deeply sampled blood TCRbeta repertoires from subjects exposed to, actively infected with, or recovered from COVID-19 were included in the dataset. The repertoires were made available in a free public database intended to serve as a resource for research on the immune response to SARS-CoV-2. The samples were drawn from the first 160 participants of the ongoing ImmuneRACE study and from more than 1,000 subjects provided by 6 global collaborators. Nearly every sample came with metadata listing a de-identified subject ID, COVID-19 status, age in years and sex. Where HLA class I and class II types were available, the types were taken from metadata supplied by the sample provider, not from assay-based typing.

TCRbeta CDR3 regions were amplified from genomic DNA using the immunoSEQ Assay, a bias-controlled multiplex PCR. The original methods were these. Within the assay, amplification of reference gene primers was used to estimate how many nucleated cells each sample contained. Sequence reads were collapsed and filtered to measure the absolute abundance of every unique TCRbeta CDR3 rearrangement. For each sample, productive Simpson clonality was calculated as the square root of Simpson's diversity index across productive rearrangements. Here the immuneACCESS table is served through TCRdb, limited to in-frame sequences with V and J called. Missing clones are a known gap in these copies; in checked studies unresolved V genes cover under half, and the rest lacks a known reason. V and J calls and clone size are given by that table; D and trimming were obtained from the DNA. The sample yields some 150,000 clones; more than 80% were counted once. The biggest ten clones account for around 10% of the sample.

The paper's findings and limits, for the study overall: Clinical and demographic metadata were provided uncurated, with the amount varying by source and participant.

Collaborating institutions collected whole blood in K2EDTA tubes following their own protocols. For TCRbeta analysis, collaborators shipped samples in one of three forms: frozen whole blood, isolated PBMCs, or DNA extracted from either of those sample types. Remarks on this clone: Its antigen remains unidentified. It has no much larger one-base neighbor in the sample; base qualities were not kept.

This TCR came from a woman aged 80 or over with acute or convalescent COVID-19. The sample consisted of peripheral blood.

The bases are TGTGCCAGCACCGGGACACCCAACTATGGCTACACCTTC. Its protein product is CASTGTPNYGYTF. This chain is built from TRBV5-4 and TRBJ1-2; tentative D gene TRBD1, with 6 bases matching. Trimming costs V 6 bases and J 2 bases, and their ends lie 11 bases apart. The CDR3, cysteine through phenylalanine, is 13 amino acids long. The kept DNA is CDR3 alone, 39 bases in frame from the first base. The germline V gene (reference sequence) sets CDR1 to SGHNT and CDR2 to YYREEE.